Detailed here is one TCR beta chain. Produced via immunoSEQ multiplex PCR; TCRdb's table is partial and in-frame only. In the table there are about 74,000 clones, roughly 84% of which are singletons. This sample is part of a study of control samples from healthy donors and cancer patients. Sequenced material: blood. The clonotype was recovered from a woman aged 45-65 years in good health.

CDR3 DNA: TGTGCCAGCAGTTACCCCTATCGGAGGGAAGCTTTCTTT. Its protein product is CASSYPYRREAFF. The chain has TRBV6-5 and TRBJ1-1; D not resolved. Trimming removed 2 bases at V and 8 bases at J, with 12 bases between. CDR3 length equals 13 residues. CDR1 and CDR2 (germline): MNHEY, SVGAGI.